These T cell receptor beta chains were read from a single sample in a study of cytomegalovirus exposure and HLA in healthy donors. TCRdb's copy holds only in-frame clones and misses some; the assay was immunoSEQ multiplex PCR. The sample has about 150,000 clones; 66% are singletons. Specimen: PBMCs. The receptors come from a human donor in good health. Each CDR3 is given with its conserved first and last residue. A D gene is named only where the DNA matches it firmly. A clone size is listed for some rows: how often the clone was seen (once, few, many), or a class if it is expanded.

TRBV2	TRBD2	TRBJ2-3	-	TGTGCCAGTCGGCGGGAGGGGGGGGATACGCAGTATTTT	CASRREGGDTQYF
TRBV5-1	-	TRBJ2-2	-	TGCGCCAGCAGCTTGCCAGGGGCCGGGGAGCTGTTTTTT	CASSLPGAGELFF
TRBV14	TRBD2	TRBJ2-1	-	TGTGCCAGCAGCCACGGGACTAGCGGTTACAATGAGCAGTTCTTC	CASSHGTSGYNEQFF
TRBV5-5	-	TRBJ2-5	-	TGTGCCAGCAGCTCCCGGACTGAGAGGACCCAGTACTTC	CASSSRTERTQYF
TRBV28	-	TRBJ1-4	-	TGTGCCAGCAGTCCGTCAGGTTTTGTTGAAAAACTGTTTTTT	CASSPSGFVEKLFF
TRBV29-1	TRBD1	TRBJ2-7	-	TGCAGCGTTGAGCAGGGGGCTGGAGAGCAGTACTTC	CSVEQGAGEQYF
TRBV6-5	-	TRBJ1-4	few	TGTGCCAGCAGTCCGGGCCGTGGGGCGTATGAAAAACTGTTTTTT	CASSPGRGAYEKLFF
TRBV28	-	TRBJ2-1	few	TGTGCCAGCAGTTTACGGGTCCAGGGATATGAGCAGTTCTTC	CASSLRVQGYEQFF
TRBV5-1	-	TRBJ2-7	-	TGCGCCAGCAGCCCGTCCCGGGGCGAGCAGTACTTC	CASSPSRGEQYF
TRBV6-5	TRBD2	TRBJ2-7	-	TGTGCCAGCAGTGGCGGGAGCTCCTACGAGCAGTACTTC	CASSGGSSYEQYF
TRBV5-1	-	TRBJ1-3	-	TGCGCCAGCAGCTACACCGGGAGGTCTGGAAACACCATATATTTT	CASSYTGRSGNTIYF
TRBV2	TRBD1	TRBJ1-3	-	TGTGCCAGCAGGGGGGACAGCTCTGGAAACACCATATATTTT	CASRGDSSGNTIYF
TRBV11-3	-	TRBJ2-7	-	TGTGCCAGCAGATCACACAGCCCTAGCGCCGTCTACGAGCAGTACTTC	CASRSHSPSAVYEQYF
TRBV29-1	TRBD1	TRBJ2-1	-	TGCAGCGTTGAAGATTGGTCGGACAGGGGGTCCTACAATGAGCAGTTCTTC	CSVEDWSDRGSYNEQFF
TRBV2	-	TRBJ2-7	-	TGTGCCAGCGGTGGTCGGGTCCGATCCTACGAGCAGTACTTC	CASGGRVRSYEQYF
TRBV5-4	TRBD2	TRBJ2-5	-	TGTGCCAGCAGCCGTTCGACTAGCCCCGCGGAGACCCAGTACTTC	CASSRSTSPAETQYF
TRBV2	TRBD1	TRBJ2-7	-	TGTGCCAGTGGACAGGACGTTACCTACGAGCAGTACTTC	CASGQDVTYEQYF
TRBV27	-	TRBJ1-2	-	TGTGCCAGCAGTTTAGGAGCCGGCTCCCTTTATGGCTACACCTTC	CASSLGAGSLYGYTF